A selection of T cell receptor beta chains follows, all from one sample in a study of PD-1 and CTLA-4 blockade in melanoma. Assay: immunoSEQ multiplex PCR; the TCRdb copy retains only in-frame clones and omits some. Here the sample spans roughly 30,000 clones, under 95% being singletons. This specimen was CD8+ T cells from peripheral blood, taken from a patient given anti-PD-1 treatment. These receptors were obtained from a human donor with melanoma. Both conserved end residues are part of each CDR3. A D gene is named only where the DNA matches it firmly. Clone size, where shown, is once, few, many, or a class for clones that have expanded.

11,TRBV5-1,-,-,TRBJ2-7,TGCGCCAGCAGCTTCGGGAACGAGCAGTACTTC,CASSFGNEQYF
14,TRBV3-1/TRBV3-2,-,-,TRBJ2-1,TGTGCCAGCAGCCAAAAGGTAGCGGCCAATGAGCAGTTCTTC,CASSQKVAANEQFF
14,TRBV7-9,few,-,TRBJ1-4,TGTGCCAGCAGCTTATGGAGCCGGGATGAAAAACTGTTTTTT,CASSLWSRDEKLFF
15,TRBV7-2,-,-,TRBJ2-3,TGTGCCAGCAGCCGTTCGACAGGCGTTATTGATACGCAGTATTTT,CASSRSTGVIDTQYF
15,TRBV28,-,TRBD1,TRBJ1-5,TGTGCCAGCAGTTTAACCCAGGGGGTCAATCAGCCCCAGCATTTT,CASSLTQGVNQPQHF
15,TRBV19,-,-,TRBJ1-5,TGTGCCAGTAGTATATCGACAGATAGCAATCAGCCCCAGCATTTT,CASSISTDSNQPQHF
15,TRBV29-1,-,TRBD1,TRBJ2-7,TGCAGCGTTACCACCTATCAGGACAGGGACTACGAGCAGTACTTC,CSVTTYQDRDYEQYF
16,TRBV6-5,-,-,TRBJ1-4,TGTGCCAGCAGTTTCCGACAGCCTACAACTAATGAAAAACTGTTTTTT,CASSFRQPTTNEKLFF
13,TRBV4-1,once,-,TRBJ1-1,TGCGCCAGCAGCCAAGTTGAGGGCCTGTGGGCTTTCTTT,CASSQVEGLWAFF
15,TRBV6-5,few,TRBD1,TRBJ2-3,TGTGCCAGCAGCGAGGGACAGGGGGCATCAGATACGCAGTATTTT,CASSEGQGASDTQYF
16,TRBV7-9,-,TRBD1,TRBJ1-2,TGTGCCAGCAGCCCCCCTGGACAGGGGGCGAACTATGGCTACACCTTC,CASSPPGQGANYGYTF
13,TRBV4-1,-,-,TRBJ2-7,TGCGCCAGCAGCCAAGATTGGGGGTACGAGCAGTACTTC,CASSQDWGYEQYF
13,TRBV5-1,-,-,TRBJ2-7,TGCGCCAGCAGCGCGACGGAGAGCTACGAGCAGTACTTC,CASSATESYEQYF
15,TRBV19,-,TRBD1,TRBJ2-7,TGTGCCAGTAGTATCGGGACAGGGATAGGATACGAGCAGTACTTC,CASSIGTGIGYEQYF
13,TRBV11-2,-,-,TRBJ2-7,TGTGCCAGCAGCTTAGTGGGGTCGGACGAGCAGTACTTC,CASSLVGSDEQYF